This TCR beta chain was sequenced in a study of human T cells and chemical hapten exposure. Study overall: Patients additionally received therapeutic doses of diphenylcyclopropenone on the scalp once a week, and this continued throughout the approximately 25-week study.

CDR3 length equals 15 residues. The trim removed 4 bases at V and 8 bases at J, leaving 11 bases unmatched. This clonotype was observed a handful of times. Each CDR3 protein gets one entry after TCRdb re-called the RACE reads with MiXCR. This table holds roughly 360,000 distinct CDR3 sequences, approximately 4.4% found once. Time point noted: patch test 1, 2 weeks after DPC sensitization. Described treatment: therapeutic diphenylcyclopropenone sensitization with weekly scalp DPC. The material sequenced was whole blood, taken in connection with sensitization to the hapten diphenylcyclopropenone (DPC). The sequence came from a woman aged 45-59 years with alopecia areata. Some clones in this sample may be carry-over from other donors' samples. The chain uses TRBV12-3 or TRBV12-4 and TRBJ2-1, with 7 bases fitting TRBD2. CDR3 region: CASSSPVVAGDEQFF. CDR3 in DNA: TGTGCCAGCAGTTCGCCAGTTGTAGCGGGTGATGAGCAGTTCTTC.